The next 11 T cell receptor beta chains were all read from a single sample in a study of T cell changes during pregnancy in multiple sclerosis. Profiling relied on immunoSEQ multiplex PCR, and the TCRdb table lists in-frame clones only, not all of them. The sample shows more than 30,000 clones, approximately 92% of them seen only once. Sample: PBMCs (not recorded whether the cells were cultured). The receptors come from a female donor with multiple sclerosis, enrolled in a pregnancy study.

V gene TRBV27 combines with J gene TRBJ2-7; 10 bases line up with TRBD2. Germline V gives CDR1 MNHEY, CDR2 SMNVEV (reference sequence). J lost 2 bases, V lost 5 bases, and 3 bases had no gene match. There are 14 residues in the CDR3. The CDR3 loop is CASSNSGRAYEQYF. CDR3 coding DNA: TGTGCCAGCAGTAACAGCGGGAGGGCCTACGAGCAGTACTTC.

The chain carries TRBV9 and TRBJ1-1; the match to TRBD1 covers 10 bases. V lost 1 base and J lost 2; bases outside the gene matches: 5. Germline V gene data show CDR1 as SGDLS and CDR2 as YYNGEE. The CDR3 loop spans 16 amino acids. CDR3 DNA sequence: TGTGCCAGCAGCGTATCCAGGGACAGGGGAAACACTGAAGCTTTCTTT. This encodes CASSVSRDRGNTEAFF.

The chain carries TRBV27 and TRBJ2-1; 12 nucleotides line up with TRBD2. Per germline, CDR1 MNHEY and CDR2 SMNVEV (reference sequence). The length of the CDR3 is 16 residues. V gave up 0 bases and J gave up 7 bases; unmatched junction bases: 4. The chain's CDR3 is CASSLSSLAGGNEQFF. DNA of the CDR3: TGTGCCAGCAGTTTATCGTCCCTAGCGGGAGGGAATGAGCAGTTCTTC.

The chain carries TRBV7-9 and TRBJ1-2; no reliable D call. V lost 5 bases and J 4 bases, leaving 14 bases between the germline ends. Germline assignment: CDR1 SEHNR and CDR2 FQNEAQ (reference sequence). CDR3 length: 14 amino acids. The CDR3 nucleotides read TGTGCCAGCAGCCCTCTGACCGAGGGCTATGGCTACACCTTC. Residues: CASSPLTEGYGYTF.

V and J are TRBV7-2 and TRBJ2-3; D not certain. Looked up from germline, CDR1 is SGHTA and CDR2 is FQGNSA. V gave up 4 bases and J gave up 0 bases, with 14 bases separating them. This CDR3 has 16 residues. The chain's CDR3 is CASSWARAASTDTQYF. CDR3 bases: TGTGCCAGCAGCTGGGCGCGTGCTGCGAGCACAGATACGCAGTATTTT.

The chain joins TRBV25-1 to TRBJ1-4, with TRBD1 matching over 11 bases. The trim removed 4 bases at V and 7 bases at J, leaving 5 bases unmatched. Germline V gene lookup returns CDR1 MGHDK and CDR2 SYGVNS. The CDR3 covers 15 residues. In nucleotides, the CDR3 is TGTGCCAGCAGTGGCCCCGGGACAGGGGGTGAAAAACTGTTTTTT. Residues: CASSGPGTGGEKLFF.

V usage is TRBV21-1 and J usage is TRBJ2-1; the table names TRBD2, a call not compared with the DNA. TRBV21-1 is shown as a pseudogene. This CDR3 contains 10 residues. DNA of the CDR3: TGTGTCCTAAAATCCAATGAGCAGTTCTTC. Protein product: CVLKSNEQFF.

The chain uses TRBV6-5 and TRBJ2-1; 8 positions match TRBD2. The J segment lost 5 bases and the V segment lost 4 bases, leaving 7 bases of the junction unmatched. The CDR3 runs to 15 residues. Looked up from germline, CDR1 is MNHEY and CDR2 is SVGAGI. CDR3 nucleotide sequence: TGTGCCAGCAGTTCCCGGCTAGCGGGCCACAATGAGCAGTTCTTC. Translated: CASSSRLAGHNEQFF.

This clone was counted a single time. The V call is TRBV11-1, the J call TRBJ2-5, with 11 bases identical to TRBD2. The CDR3 covers 17 residues. Germline V gives CDR1 SGHAT, CDR2 FQDESV (reference sequence). Losses at the gene ends were 5 bases for V and 3 bases for J; bases not matched to a gene: 11. CDR3 amino acids: CASSPPRLAGGEETQYF. The CDR3 bases are TGTGCCAGCAGCCCACCTCGGCTAGCGGGAGGAGAAGAGACCCAGTACTTC.

The V gene is TRBV6-1, the J gene TRBJ2-7; D gene uncertain. Germline loops: CDR1 MNHNS, CDR2 SASEGT. Between the trimmed V and J ends, which lost 0 bases and 2 bases, there was a span of 11 bases. The CDR3 covers 15 residues. CDR3 sequence (DNA): TGTGCCAGCAGTGAAGCGGTCCCGGGTACCTACGAGCAGTACTTC. Translation gives CASSEAVPGTYEQYF.

The chain joins TRBV28 to TRBJ2-7, with 9 bases fitting TRBD2. Unmatched junction bases numbered 11, after V lost 6 bases and J lost 2 bases. Germline-derived CDR1 and CDR2 are MDHEN and SYDVKM. CDR3 length: 16 residues. The CDR3 bases are TGTGCCAGCAGGTCAACCGGGACTAGCCCTGCCTACGAGCAGTACTTC. Amino acid sequence: CASRSTGTSPAYEQYF.